This T cell receptor (beta chain) was obtained from a study of cytomegalovirus exposure and HLA in healthy donors. General study findings and limits: Three CMV-associated chains proved CMV antigen-specific in vitro. One variant, a missense change in DCLRE1C, was linked in a later analysis to TCR beta V- and J-gene trimming. Cytomegalovirus status was reportedly diagnosed by the classifier with high sensitivity and specificity.

As regards this clone: What it binds is unknown.

Trimming cost V 1 base and J 4 bases, with 13 bases left between them. CDR3 length: 16 residues. Per the germline V gene, CDR1 is SGHDN and CDR2 is FVKESK. PCR was performed using 60 Vbeta and 13 Jbeta primers. Using immunoSEQ multiplex PCR, the repertoire was profiled, and TCRdb retains in-frame clones only, with some absent. The data contain fewer than 200,000 clones, roughly four fifths of them seen just once; the ten biggest clones take up about 12%. Each of the donors was a healthy bone marrow donor. Material for sequencing was PBMCs. The chain recombines TRBV14 with TRBJ2-2, with D uncertain. The clonotype comes from a woman aged 50 to 60 in good health and CMV-seronegative. The chain's CDR3 is CASSQVVALPTGELFF. CDR3 coding DNA: TGTGCCAGCAGCCAAGTAGTTGCACTACCCACCGGGGAGCTGTTTTTT.